The rows below give T cell receptor beta chains drawn from one sample of a study of cytotoxic CD8 clonotypes in ibrutinib-treated CLL. Only in-frame clones appear in the TCRdb table, and some are missing; sequencing was by immunoSEQ multiplex PCR. The sample lists over 250,000 clones, 70% to 80% occurring once. Sequencing used PBMCs, obtained at disease progression, from a patient treated with ibrutinib. These receptors were collected from a human donor with chronic lymphocytic leukemia. The CDR3 runs from the conserved cysteine through the conserved F or W. Fields, in order: J gene, clone size, D gene, V gene, CDR3 DNA, CDR3 protein. A D gene is named only where the DNA matches it firmly. Only some rows state a clone size, as once, few, many or a class for expanded clones.

j_call: TRBJ1-1
clone_size: .
d_call: TRBD1
v_call: TRBV5-6
cdr3_nt: TGTGCCAGCAGCTTGAGGTCAGGGGGCTTAACGGTTATCGCTGAAGCTTTCTTT
cdr3_aa: CASSLRSGGLTVIAEAFF

j_call: TRBJ2-7
clone_size: .
d_call: TRBD1
v_call: TRBV13
cdr3_nt: TGTGCCAGCAGCTTATGGGACAGGGGAACCTACGAGCAGTACTTC
cdr3_aa: CASSLWDRGTYEQYF

j_call: TRBJ1-6
clone_size: .
d_call: .
v_call: TRBV5-3
cdr3_nt: TGTGCCAGAAGCTTGGTCTCGGCTCCTCCCTATAATTCACCCCTCCACTTT
cdr3_aa: CARSLVSAPPYNSPLHF

j_call: TRBJ2-3
clone_size: .
d_call: TRBD2
v_call: TRBV10-3
cdr3_nt: TGTGCCATCAGTGTTAGCGGGGGGCCAGATACGCAGTATTTT
cdr3_aa: CAISVSGGPDTQYF

j_call: TRBJ2-7
clone_size: .
d_call: .
v_call: TRBV7-9
cdr3_nt: TGTGCCAGCAGCAAACGACAAAGCTACGAGCAGTACTTC
cdr3_aa: CASSKRQSYEQYF

j_call: TRBJ2-3
clone_size: .
d_call: .
v_call: TRBV7-3
cdr3_nt: TGTGCCAGCAGCCCACTTGCGGGCACAGATACGCAGTATTTT
cdr3_aa: CASSPLAGTDTQYF

j_call: TRBJ2-7
clone_size: .
d_call: .
v_call: TRBV18
cdr3_nt: TGTGCCAGCTCACCAAACCGGGGGTTGTACGAGCAGTACTTC
cdr3_aa: CASSPNRGLYEQYF

j_call: TRBJ2-6
clone_size: .
d_call: .
v_call: TRBV5-1
cdr3_nt: TGCGCCAGCAGACCGGACCTCTTTCAGGCCAACGTCCTGACTTTC
cdr3_aa: CASRPDLFQANVLTF

j_call: TRBJ1-1
clone_size: .
d_call: .
v_call: TRBV25-1
cdr3_nt: TGTGCCAGCAGTGTTCCCGGGCATTTTAACACTGAAGCTTTCTTT
cdr3_aa: CASSVPGHFNTEAFF

j_call: TRBJ2-1
clone_size: .
d_call: .
v_call: TRBV2
cdr3_nt: TGTGCCAGCGAGCTGATAGGAGGCGATGAGCAGTTCTTC
cdr3_aa: CASELIGGDEQFF

j_call: TRBJ2-3
clone_size: .
d_call: .
v_call: TRBV4-3
cdr3_nt: TGCGCCAGCAGCCAAGACCACGCGCGGGGTAGCACAGATACGCAGTATTTT
cdr3_aa: CASSQDHARGSTDTQYF

j_call: TRBJ2-1
clone_size: .
d_call: TRBD2
v_call: TRBV4-3
cdr3_nt: TGCGCCAGCAGCCAAGATCTGCGGGAGGCCTACAATGAGCAGTTCTTC
cdr3_aa: CASSQDLREAYNEQFF

j_call: TRBJ2-2
clone_size: .
d_call: TRBD2
v_call: TRBV15
cdr3_nt: TGTGCCACCAGCACCCTACCCGGGACTAGCGGAGAGAACACCGGGGAGCTGTTTTTT
cdr3_aa: CATSTLPGTSGENTGELFF

j_call: TRBJ2-5
clone_size: .
d_call: .
v_call: TRBV5-1
cdr3_nt: TGCGCCAGCAGCTTGGCCGTCGGCTCGGAGACCCAGTACTTC
cdr3_aa: CASSLAVGSETQYF

j_call: TRBJ2-7
clone_size: .
d_call: .
v_call: TRBV10-3
cdr3_nt: TGTGCCATCAACGAAGGCGGGTTTTTCGAGCAGTACTTC
cdr3_aa: CAINEGGFFEQYF

j_call: TRBJ2-7
clone_size: .
d_call: TRBD1
v_call: TRBV19
cdr3_nt: TGTGCCAGTAGTGGACAGGGCTACGAGCAGTACTTC
cdr3_aa: CASSGQGYEQYF

j_call: TRBJ1-2
clone_size: .
d_call: TRBD1
v_call: TRBV28
cdr3_nt: TGTGCCAGCAGACGACAGGGATTAGATAGCCCCTCCTCAGGCTACACCTTC
cdr3_aa: CASRRQGLDSPSSGYTF

j_call: TRBJ2-7
clone_size: .
d_call: TRBD1
v_call: TRBV18
cdr3_nt: TGTGCCAGCTCACCACCGGCAGGGGGCTACGAGCAGTACTTC
cdr3_aa: CASSPPAGGYEQYF

j_call: TRBJ1-1
clone_size: .
d_call: .
v_call: TRBV7-9
cdr3_nt: TGTGCCAGCACTAGAGCCGAATCCCACACTGAAGCTTTCTTT
cdr3_aa: CASTRAESHTEAFF

j_call: TRBJ2-7
clone_size: .
d_call: .
v_call: TRBV27
cdr3_nt: TGTGCCAGCAGTTTAAGACCCAACTGGGGCGAGCAGTACTTC
cdr3_aa: CASSLRPNWGEQYF

j_call: TRBJ2-7
clone_size: .
d_call: TRBD1
v_call: TRBV4-3
cdr3_nt: TGCGCCAGCAGCCAAGCACTTGGTTGGATAAGACAGGGAGCCTACGAGCAGTACTTC
cdr3_aa: CASSQALGWIRQGAYEQYF

j_call: TRBJ2-3
clone_size: .
d_call: TRBD2
v_call: TRBV18
cdr3_nt: TGTGCCAGCTCACCTAGCGGGAGGGCCCCCGTTACGCAGTATTTT
cdr3_aa: CASSPSGRAPVTQYF

j_call: TRBJ1-1
clone_size: .
d_call: .
v_call: TRBV11-2
cdr3_nt: TGTGCCAGCAGCTTAGATCTGGTCCCGAACACTGAAGCTTTCTTT
cdr3_aa: CASSLDLVPNTEAFF

j_call: TRBJ1-2
clone_size: .
d_call: .
v_call: TRBV6-1
cdr3_nt: TGTGCCAGCAGTGCGGGCAGGGTGAAAGGCTACACCTTC
cdr3_aa: CASSAGRVKGYTF

j_call: TRBJ2-7
clone_size: .
d_call: .
v_call: TRBV11-3
cdr3_nt: TGTGCCAGCAGCTTATCCGCCAACCCGTCGCGGGAGCAGTACTTC
cdr3_aa: CASSLSANPSREQYF

j_call: TRBJ2-1
clone_size: .
d_call: TRBD2
v_call: TRBV27
cdr3_nt: TGTGCCAGCAGTTTATTCTGGGGCGGGAGGGCCGCTAATGAGCAGTTCTTC
cdr3_aa: CASSLFWGGRAANEQFF

j_call: TRBJ2-7
clone_size: .
d_call: TRBD2
v_call: TRBV9
cdr3_nt: TGTGCCAGCAGCCCTCAGCGGGAGTTCGCCTACGAGCAGTACTTC
cdr3_aa: CASSPQREFAYEQYF

j_call: TRBJ1-2
clone_size: .
d_call: .
v_call: TRBV4-1
cdr3_nt: TGCGCCAGCAGCCAAGGCGGGGAGGGGAGCAGGGGCTACACCTTC
cdr3_aa: CASSQGGEGSRGYTF

j_call: TRBJ1-2
clone_size: .
d_call: .
v_call: TRBV6-1
cdr3_nt: TGTGCCAGCAGTGAAAATATGTGGCGTACCTTCTATGGCTACACCTTC
cdr3_aa: CASSENMWRTFYGYTF

j_call: TRBJ2-2
clone_size: .
d_call: .
v_call: TRBV5-1
cdr3_nt: TGCGCCAGCAGCTTGCTAGGGTGGACCGGGGAGCTGTTTTTT
cdr3_aa: CASSLLGWTGELFF

j_call: TRBJ2-7
clone_size: .
d_call: .
v_call: TRBV7-8
cdr3_nt: TGTGCCAGCAGCCCGTCGCCCCTAGCCTACGAGCAGTACTTC
cdr3_aa: CASSPSPLAYEQYF

j_call: TRBJ1-4
clone_size: .
d_call: .
v_call: TRBV28
cdr3_nt: TGTGCCAGCAGGCAGGGTGGTAGGGAAAAACTGTTTTTT
cdr3_aa: CASRQGGREKLFF

j_call: TRBJ2-1
clone_size: .
d_call: .
v_call: TRBV4-1
cdr3_nt: TGCGCCAGCAGCCAAAATTGGGGGGTTTCCTACAATGAGCAGTTCTTC
cdr3_aa: CASSQNWGVSYNEQFF

j_call: TRBJ1-1
clone_size: .
d_call: .
v_call: TRBV20-1
cdr3_nt: TGCAGTGCTTCGGGGCTTGGTGAAGCTTTCTTT
cdr3_aa: CSASGLGEAFF

j_call: TRBJ2-5
clone_size: .
d_call: .
v_call: TRBV27
cdr3_nt: TGTGCCAGCAGTTTCAGGACAGGGACTACCCTCCAAGAGACCCAGTACTTC
cdr3_aa: CASSFRTGTTLQETQYF

j_call: TRBJ1-2
clone_size: .
d_call: .
v_call: TRBV5-1
cdr3_nt: TGCGCCAGCAGCCATTGGGGTTCCGGATTATATGGCTACACCTTC
cdr3_aa: CASSHWGSGLYGYTF

j_call: TRBJ2-2
clone_size: .
d_call: TRBD1
v_call: TRBV2
cdr3_nt: TGTGCCAGCAGTGAATACAGGGGGGTCACCGGGGAGCTGTTTTTT
cdr3_aa: CASSEYRGVTGELFF

j_call: TRBJ2-3
clone_size: once
d_call: TRBD2
v_call: TRBV12-5
cdr3_nt: TGTGCTAGTGGTTTTGGGCTAGCGGGTTATGCGCAGTATTTT
cdr3_aa: CASGFGLAGYAQYF

j_call: TRBJ1-4
clone_size: .
d_call: .
v_call: TRBV29-1
cdr3_nt: TGCAGCGCTACTGAAGGGGGAATGGGGGAAAAACTGTTTTTT
cdr3_aa: CSATEGGMGEKLFF

j_call: TRBJ2-7
clone_size: .
d_call: .
v_call: TRBV23-1
cdr3_nt: TGCGCCAGTGGTTCACTTCAAAACTACGAGCAGTACTTC
cdr3_aa: CASGSLQNYEQYF

j_call: TRBJ1-2
clone_size: .
d_call: TRBD1
v_call: TRBV6-6
cdr3_nt: TGTGCCAGCAGTTACAGCCGGACAGGCGGGGAGGGCTACACCTTC
cdr3_aa: CASSYSRTGGEGYTF

j_call: TRBJ2-7
clone_size: few
d_call: TRBD1
v_call: TRBV6-5
cdr3_nt: TGTGCCAGCAGTTACACCGGGACAGGGGTCGGCGAGCAGTACTTC
cdr3_aa: CASSYTGTGVGEQYF

j_call: TRBJ1-4
clone_size: .
d_call: .
v_call: TRBV4-1
cdr3_nt: TGCGCCAGCAGCCAAGGTATACTGGATGGGGAAAAACTGTTTTTT
cdr3_aa: CASSQGILDGEKLFF

j_call: TRBJ2-1
clone_size: few
d_call: .
v_call: TRBV6-6
cdr3_nt: TGTGCCAGCAACCCCTTGAGGGGCGGTGAGCAGTTCTTC
cdr3_aa: CASNPLRGGEQFF

j_call: TRBJ1-1
clone_size: .
d_call: .
v_call: TRBV5-1
cdr3_nt: TGCGCCAGCAGCTTGTATGGGGGGATGAACACTGAAGCTTTCTTT
cdr3_aa: CASSLYGGMNTEAFF

j_call: TRBJ2-3
clone_size: .
d_call: .
v_call: TRBV9
cdr3_nt: TGTGCCAGCAGCGCCGGACAGAGGGACAGCACAGATACGCAGTATTTT
cdr3_aa: CASSAGQRDSTDTQYF

j_call: TRBJ1-3
clone_size: once
d_call: .
v_call: TRBV6-1
cdr3_nt: TGTGCCAGCAGTGAAGCGGGGGATCCAAACACCATATATTTT
cdr3_aa: CASSEAGDPNTIYF

j_call: TRBJ1-1
clone_size: few
d_call: .
v_call: TRBV5-1
cdr3_nt: TGCGCCAGCAGCTTGGGGGGGAACACTGAAGCTTTCTTT
cdr3_aa: CASSLGGNTEAFF

j_call: TRBJ2-3
clone_size: .
d_call: TRBD2
v_call: TRBV18
cdr3_nt: TGTGCCAGCTCACCCAGGGTGTTATCCGGGACACCAGGACTAGCGGGGAGCACAGATACGCAGTATTTT
cdr3_aa: CASSPRVLSGTPGLAGSTDTQYF

j_call: TRBJ2-1
clone_size: .
d_call: .
v_call: TRBV10-1
cdr3_nt: TGCGCCAGCAGTACTAACAGGGACAATGAGCAGTTCTTC
cdr3_aa: CASSTNRDNEQFF

j_call: TRBJ2-7
clone_size: .
d_call: .
v_call: TRBV29-1
cdr3_nt: TGCAGCGTTGAAGCGGTCCGGGGCAGTTCGACCTACGAGCAGTACTTC
cdr3_aa: CSVEAVRGSSTYEQYF

j_call: TRBJ1-5
clone_size: .
d_call: .
v_call: TRBV7-9
cdr3_nt: TGTGCCAGCAGCTTAGGCGGGAGGACAGTCCTCAATCAGCCCCAGCATTTT
cdr3_aa: CASSLGGRTVLNQPQHF

j_call: TRBJ1-2
clone_size: .
d_call: TRBD1
v_call: TRBV4-3
cdr3_nt: TGCGCCAGCAGCCAAGCGTCCGGGACAGGGTCCCACTCCTACACCTTC
cdr3_aa: CASSQASGTGSHSYTF

j_call: TRBJ2-7
clone_size: .
d_call: TRBD1
v_call: TRBV2
cdr3_nt: TGTGCCAGCAAAGACAGGGTTTTTATCCACGAGCAGTACTTC
cdr3_aa: CASKDRVFIHEQYF

j_call: TRBJ1-4
clone_size: .
d_call: .
v_call: TRBV13
cdr3_nt: TGTGCCAGCATCCAATCAGGGGATTTGGGCGAAAAACTGTTTTTT
cdr3_aa: CASIQSGDLGEKLFF

j_call: TRBJ1-2
clone_size: once
d_call: .
v_call: TRBV18
cdr3_nt: TGTGCCAGCTCACCTCCAAGGTCCCTCTATGGCTACACCTTC
cdr3_aa: CASSPPRSLYGYTF

j_call: TRBJ1-2
clone_size: .
d_call: TRBD1
v_call: TRBV5-6
cdr3_nt: TGTGCCAGCAGCTTGGAGACAGGGCGGGACTATGGCTACACCTTC
cdr3_aa: CASSLETGRDYGYTF

j_call: TRBJ2-7
clone_size: .
d_call: TRBD1
v_call: TRBV9
cdr3_nt: TGTGCCAGCAGCGTGGGACAGGGGGTTAGGCAGTACTTC
cdr3_aa: CASSVGQGVRQYF

j_call: TRBJ1-5
clone_size: .
d_call: .
v_call: TRBV2
cdr3_nt: TGTGCCAGCAGTGCAACAATCTATAACAATCAGCCCCAGCATTTT
cdr3_aa: CASSATIYNNQPQHF

j_call: TRBJ2-7
clone_size: once
d_call: TRBD2
v_call: TRBV11-2
cdr3_nt: TGTGCCAGCAGCAGAACGGTACCCCGACCTAGCGGGAGGTTCTACGAGCAGTACTTC
cdr3_aa: CASSRTVPRPSGRFYEQYF